The clone carrying this T cell receptor (beta chain) was found once. The target antigen is unknown. TCRdb keeps only in-frame clones here, not all; method: immunoSEQ multiplex PCR. The table lists approximately 640,000 clones, 80% to 95% of them singletons. The data were obtained in a study of shared clonotypes between healthy human individuals. Whole-study findings and limits: Sampling was confined to blood; repertoires within tissues likely differ.

CDR1 is LNHDA and CDR2 is SQIVND in the germline V gene (reference sequence). V lost 6 bases and J lost 2; bases outside the gene matches: 4. The CDR3 totals 14 residues. The rearrangement joins TRBV19 to TRBJ2-1; 7 nucleotides match TRBD2. Sequenced material: memory CD8+ T cells from PBMCs. Stated subset: CD45RO+ cells pooled with CCR7-negative TemRA cells. This clonotype was obtained from a young man in good health. Some clones in this sample may be carry-over from other donors' samples. CDR3 bases: TGTGCCAGTAGGGCCAGCGGGACCTACAATGAGCAGTTCTTC. This gives the protein CASRASGTYNEQFF.